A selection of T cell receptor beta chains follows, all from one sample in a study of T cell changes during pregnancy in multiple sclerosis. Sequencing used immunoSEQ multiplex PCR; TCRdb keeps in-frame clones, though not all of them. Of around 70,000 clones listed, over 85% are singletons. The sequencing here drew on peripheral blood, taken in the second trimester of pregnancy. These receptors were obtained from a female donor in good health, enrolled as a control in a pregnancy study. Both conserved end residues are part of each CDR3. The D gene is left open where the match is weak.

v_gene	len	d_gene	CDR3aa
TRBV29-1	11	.	CSAGTRGEAFF
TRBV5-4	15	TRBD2	CASRAGEPNTGELFF
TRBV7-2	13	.	CASSYGGNQPQHF
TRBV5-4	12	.	CASSVAGNEQFF
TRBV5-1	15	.	CASSLVPRAHYEQYF
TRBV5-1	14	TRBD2	CASSSWTGGDTQYF
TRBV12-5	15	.	CASGPGNWGTDTQYF
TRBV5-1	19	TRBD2	CASSFLGTSGGARTDTQYF
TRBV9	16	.	CASSAGGDRLTDTQYF
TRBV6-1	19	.	CASSEATGPGGARGRGYTF
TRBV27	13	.	CASSLRGRHEQFF
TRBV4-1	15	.	CASSQDNDRHQPQHF
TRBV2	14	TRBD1	CASSRGQAFYEQYF
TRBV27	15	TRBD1	CASSRTGVPSYEQYF
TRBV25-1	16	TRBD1	CASSGSQGGRQWEQFF
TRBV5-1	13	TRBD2	CASSQGEGREQFF
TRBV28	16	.	CASSPAGGGRGYGYTF
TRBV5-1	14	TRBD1	CASSSRTGPGELFF
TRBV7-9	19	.	CASSLPPWVSGGESEKLFF
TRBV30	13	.	CAWSGGFNYGYTF
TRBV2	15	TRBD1	CASTEGTGGNYGYTF
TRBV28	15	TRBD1	CASRTGTGGNSPLHF
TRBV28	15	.	CASSQDQGSGNTIYF
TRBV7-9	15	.	CASSLSGSSTDTQYF
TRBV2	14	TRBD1	CASSDGTGGYEQYF
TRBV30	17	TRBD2	CAWSVMPRGGVGNIQYF
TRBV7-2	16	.	CASSLERAGSGNTIYF
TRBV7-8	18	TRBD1	CASSYYWDRGNGNQPQHF
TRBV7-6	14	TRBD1	CASSYGDRDAEQYF
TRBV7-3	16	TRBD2	CASSLRLAGTTDTQYF
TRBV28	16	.	CASSLREFSYNSPLHF
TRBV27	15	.	CASSFRGQPMGEAFF
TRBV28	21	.	CASSLPSTGTPPSFSSYEQYF
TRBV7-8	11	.	CASSPKTEAFF
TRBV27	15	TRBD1	CASRLYGQGEVEAFF
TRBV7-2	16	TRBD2	CASSPGPAGIKETQYF
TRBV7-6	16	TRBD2	CASSPSAGGMTDTQYF
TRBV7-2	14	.	CASSDTGFKNEQFF
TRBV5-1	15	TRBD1	CASKAGQVANYGYTF
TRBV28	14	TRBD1	CASITGTGYQPQHF
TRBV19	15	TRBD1	CASSATGQSLYGYTF
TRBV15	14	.	CATSSSPYISEAFF
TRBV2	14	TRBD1	CASSEEQGSYGYTF
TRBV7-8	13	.	CASSLSGNQPQHF
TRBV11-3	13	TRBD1	CASSRQGYNEQFF
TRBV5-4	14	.	CAIQEGGLNSPLHF
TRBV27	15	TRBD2	CASSLSGGVAYEQYF
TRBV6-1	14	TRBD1	CASSRTGGTYEQYF
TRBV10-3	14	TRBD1	CAISDRGSYNEQFF
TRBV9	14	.	CASSLDPGQETQYF
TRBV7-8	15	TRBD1	CASSDAGTVYNEQFF
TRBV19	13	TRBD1	CASSIGTGSGYTF
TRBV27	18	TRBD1	CASRRPGTGAGMNTEAFF
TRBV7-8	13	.	CASSLARVYEQYF
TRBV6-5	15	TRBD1	CASSLAGQGYSPLHF